These T cell receptor beta chains were read from a single sample in a study of identical twins. TCRdb reanalysed the 5' RACE reads using MiXCR and keeps one entry per CDR3 protein. The sample gives approximately 300,000 distinct CDR3 sequences, just under 9.5% of which show up once; roughly 6.4% is in the top ten. In addition, the sample was reused for a study of yellow fever vaccine responses in identical twins.

The sequenced sample consisted of CD8+ T cells sorted from blood. The receptors derive from a woman in her late teens or twenties in good health. Both conserved end residues are part of each CDR3. The order of the fields is J gene, clone size, D gene, V gene, CDR3 protein, CDR3 DNA. A D gene is named only where the DNA matches it firmly. A clone size is listed for some rows: how often the clone was seen (once, few, many), or a class if it is expanded.

>TRBJ2-1|.|TRBD2|TRBV6-1
CASNPGAGVNEQFF
TGTGCCAGCAATCCCGGGGCGGGAGTCAATGAGCAGTTCTTC
>TRBJ1-4|.|.|TRBV5-5
CASSLVDWAEKLFF
TGTGCCAGCAGCTTGGTAGATTGGGCTGAAAAACTGTTTTTT
>TRBJ2-7|few|TRBD1|TRBV4-1
CASSHLSGTGSDEQYF
TGCGCCAGCAGCCACCTTTCCGGGACAGGGAGCGACGAGCAGTACTTC
>TRBJ2-1|many|.|TRBV12-3/TRBV12-4
CASSIAPAQYNEQFF
TGTGCCAGCAGTATAGCACCAGCCCAATACAATGAGCAGTTCTTC
>TRBJ2-5|.|TRBD2|TRBV6-1
CASSEAGGGSETQYF
TGTGCCAGCAGTGAAGCGGGCGGGGGGTCGGAGACCCAGTACTTC
>TRBJ1-2|.|.|TRBV20-1
CSIKFLGAGSSYTF
TGCAGTATCAAATTCCTGGGGGCAGGGTCGAGCTACACCTTC
>TRBJ2-5|many|.|TRBV2
CASSVLTLGQETQYF
TGTGCCAGCAGTGTACTAACCCTTGGGCAAGAGACCCAGTACTTC
>TRBJ2-1|few|TRBD2|TRBV14
CASSQDYGLALNEQFF
TGTGCCAGCAGCCAAGACTACGGACTAGCCCTCAATGAGCAGTTCTTC
>TRBJ1-4|few|.|TRBV6-1
CASSDGSRYNEKLFF
TGTGCCAGCAGTGACGGATCACGGTATAATGAAAAACTGTTTTTT
>TRBJ2-7|.|TRBD1|TRBV20-1
CSARRPGQGIHEQYF
TGCAGTGCTAGGCGTCCGGGACAGGGGATCCACGAGCAGTACTTC
>TRBJ2-7|many|.|TRBV27
CASSLGRIRAYEQYF
TGTGCCAGCAGCCTCGGACGGATTCGTGCCTACGAGCAGTACTTC
>TRBJ2-2|many|.|TRBV10-3
CAISQDPYGTGELFF
TGTGCCATCAGTCAGGACCCCTATGGCACCGGGGAGCTGTTTTTT
>TRBJ2-7|few|.|TRBV29-1
CSVEAGIGTEYEQYF
TGCAGCGTTGAAGCCGGGATTGGGACCGAATACGAGCAGTACTTC
>TRBJ1-5|many|.|TRBV12-3/TRBV12-4
CASSSGLTQPQHF
TGTGCCAGCAGTTCGGGCCTAACTCAGCCCCAGCATTTT
>TRBJ2-1|many|.|TRBV7-9
CASSFSEGGIFDEQFF
TGTGCCAGCAGCTTCAGTGAGGGGGGCATTTTCGATGAGCAGTTCTTC
>TRBJ1-3|few|.|TRBV20-1
CSARGLSGNTIYF
TGCAGTGCTAGGGGGCTCTCTGGAAACACCATATATTTT
>TRBJ1-4|many|.|TRBV11-2
CASSLRSGTNEKLFF
TGTGCCAGCAGCTTACGTAGCGGGACTAATGAAAAACTGTTTTTT
>TRBJ2-1|few|TRBD2|TRBV7-2
CASSLGGLPNEQFF
TGTGCCAGCAGCTTGGGGGGACTACCGAATGAGCAGTTCTTC
>TRBJ2-5|.|TRBD1|TRBV3-1
CASSQGRGMWETQYF
TGTGCCAGCAGCCAAGGCAGGGGGATGTGGGAGACCCAGTACTTC
>TRBJ2-2|few|TRBD1|TRBV6-1
CASSPGTGGTGELFF
TGTGCCAGCAGTCCCGGGACAGGGGGTACCGGGGAGCTGTTTTTT
>TRBJ2-3|many|.|TRBV21-1
CASSLFGPKDTQYF
TGTGCCAGCAGCCTCTTCGGGCCTAAGGATACGCAGTATTTT
>TRBJ2-1|many|.|TRBV7-9
CASSFDEQFF
TGTGCCAGCAGCTTCGATGAGCAGTTCTTC
>TRBJ2-7|.|.|TRBV20-1
CSARYPPGASSYEQYF
TGCAGTGCTAGGTACCCACCGGGGGCCAGCTCCTACGAGCAGTACTTC
>TRBJ1-2|many|.|TRBV29-1
CSVGGGYYGYTF
TGCAGCGTTGGAGGGGGTTACTATGGCTACACCTTC
>TRBJ2-1|many|.|TRBV30
CAWSGEAQPNEQFF
TGTGCCTGGTCAGGGGAAGCTCAACCTAATGAGCAGTTCTTC
>TRBJ2-3|.|.|TRBV15
CATSSRGRSTDTQYF
TGTGCCACCAGCAGCCGGGGGCGTAGCACAGATACGCAGTATTTT
>TRBJ2-5|.|TRBD1|TRBV4-1
CASSQNRGETQYF
TGCGCCAGCAGCCAAAACAGGGGAGAGACCCAGTACTTC
>TRBJ2-5|.|TRBD1|TRBV4-1
CASSYGQGETQYF
TGCGCCAGCAGCTACGGACAGGGAGAGACCCAGTACTTC
>TRBJ1-5|many|.|TRBV6-1
CASSSAGESQPQHF
TGTGCCAGCAGTAGTGCAGGGGAATCACAGCCCCAGCATTTT
>TRBJ1-1|.|.|TRBV27
CASSFRSNTEAFF
TGTGCCAGCAGTTTTAGGTCGAACACTGAAGCTTTCTTT
>TRBJ2-7|few|.|TRBV20-1
CSARDLKGSSYEQYF
TGCAGTGCTAGAGACCTAAAGGGGTCGAGCTACGAGCAGTACTTC
>TRBJ2-2|.|TRBD2|TRBV12-3/TRBV12-4
CAISYLYRTSGSGVGELFF
TGTGCCATCAGCTACCTATATCGGACTAGCGGGAGTGGGGTCGGGGAGCTGTTTTTT
>TRBJ2-2|.|.|TRBV7-6
CASSFSDRNTGELFF
TGTGCCAGCAGCTTCTCGGACCGAAACACCGGGGAGCTGTTTTTT
>TRBJ2-5|few|TRBD2|TRBV20-1
CSARVAGGPSETQYF
TGCAGTGCTAGAGTAGCGGGGGGGCCATCAGAGACCCAGTACTTC
>TRBJ2-1|many|.|TRBV4-3
CASSQGVSGDYNEQFF
TGCGCCAGCAGCCAAGGGGTCAGCGGAGACTACAATGAGCAGTTCTTC
>TRBJ2-7|many|.|TRBV29-1
CSVEDRTKQYF
TGCAGCGTTGAGGACAGGACTAAGCAGTACTTC
>TRBJ2-7|.|.|TRBV7-9
CASLSAEDRYEQYF
TGTGCCAGCCTCTCGGCGGAAGATCGGTACGAGCAGTACTTC
>TRBJ2-7|many|TRBD2|TRBV6-2/TRBV6-3
CASSATSGRTQLQYF
TGTGCCAGCAGTGCAACTAGCGGGAGGACCCAATTGCAGTACTTC
>TRBJ2-1|.|TRBD2|TRBV4-3
CASSQGREGYNEQFF
TGCGCCAGCAGCCAGGGGCGGGAGGGCTACAATGAGCAGTTCTTC
>TRBJ2-1|few|TRBD1|TRBV29-1
CSSDRDNEQFF
TGCAGCTCGGACAGGGACAATGAGCAGTTCTTC
>TRBJ2-2|many|.|TRBV9
CASSVVGNTGELFF
TGTGCCAGCAGCGTAGTAGGTAACACCGGGGAGCTGTTTTTT
>TRBJ2-1|many|.|TRBV24-1
CATSDQRRAYNEQFF
TGTGCCACCAGTGACCAACGCAGGGCCTACAATGAGCAGTTCTTC
>TRBJ2-5|many|TRBD1|TRBV29-1
CSVEGLPFNPGGLQETQYF
TGCAGCGTTGAAGGTCTCCCTTTTAACCCAGGGGGCTTACAAGAGACCCAGTACTTC
>TRBJ1-2|many|TRBD1|TRBV9
CASSVRRDRASYGYTF
TGTGCCAGCAGCGTCCGCCGGGACAGGGCAAGCTATGGCTACACCTTC
>TRBJ2-1|many|.|TRBV7-2
CASRGLAYNEQFF
TGTGCCAGCCGCGGACTGGCCTACAATGAGCAGTTCTTC
>TRBJ2-7|.|.|TRBV28
CASSQYSTLYEQYF
TGTGCCAGCAGTCAATACAGCACCCTCTACGAGCAGTACTTC
>TRBJ1-4|few|.|TRBV7-9
CASRRMTEKLFF
TGTGCCAGCAGGCGTATGACGGAAAAACTGTTTTTT
>TRBJ2-7|few|TRBD2|TRBV6-1
CASSRLAGDYEQYF
TGTGCCAGCAGTAGACTAGCGGGGGACTACGAGCAGTACTTC
>TRBJ2-5|many|.|TRBV5-1
CASSLDSSSQETQYF
TGCGCCAGCAGCTTGGATAGTTCCAGCCAAGAGACCCAGTACTTC